The present TCR beta chain was sequenced within a study of T cell changes during pregnancy in multiple sclerosis. Trimming cost V 8 bases and J 7 bases; bases outside gene matches: 12. Germline lookup yields CDR1 SNHLY and CDR2 FYNNEI. The CDR3 has 16 residues. Clones were read by immunoSEQ multiplex PCR, and TCRdb kept only the in-frame ones, dropping some. Of more than 50,000 clones in the sample, about 94% were seen once. The sample in question was CD8+ T cells from peripheral blood mononuclear cells, obtained after pregnancy. The V and J genes are TRBV2 and TRBJ2-1; 12 bases agree with TRBD2. This receptor was obtained from a female donor with multiple sclerosis, enrolled in a pregnancy study. The CDR3 coding sequence is TGTGCCAGCTCCCAGATGGGACTAGCGGGTCAGAATGAGCAGTTCTTC. It encodes CASSQMGLAGQNEQFF.